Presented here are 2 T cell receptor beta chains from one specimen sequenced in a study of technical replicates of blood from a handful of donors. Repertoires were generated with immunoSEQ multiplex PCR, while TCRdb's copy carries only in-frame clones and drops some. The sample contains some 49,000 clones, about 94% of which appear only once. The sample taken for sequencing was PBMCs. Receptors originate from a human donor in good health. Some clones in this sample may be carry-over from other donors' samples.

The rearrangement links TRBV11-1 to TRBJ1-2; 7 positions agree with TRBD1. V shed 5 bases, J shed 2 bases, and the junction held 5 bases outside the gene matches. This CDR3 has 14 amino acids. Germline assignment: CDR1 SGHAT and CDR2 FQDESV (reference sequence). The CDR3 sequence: CASSRDRANYGYTF. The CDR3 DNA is TGTGCCAGCAGCCGCGACAGGGCCAACTATGGCTACACCTTC. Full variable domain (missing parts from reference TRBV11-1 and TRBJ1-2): EAEVAQSPRYKITEKSQAVAFWCDPISGHATLYWYRQILGQGPELLVQFQDESVVDDSQLPKDRFSAERLKGVDSTLKIQPAELGDSAMYLCASSRDRANYGYTFGSGTRLTVV.

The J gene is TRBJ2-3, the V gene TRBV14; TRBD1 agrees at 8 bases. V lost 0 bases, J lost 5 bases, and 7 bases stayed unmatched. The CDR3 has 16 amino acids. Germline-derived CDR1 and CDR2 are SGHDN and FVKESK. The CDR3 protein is CASSQDLGQGRDTQYF. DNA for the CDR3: TGTGCCAGCAGCCAAGATCTCGGACAGGGAAGAGATACGCAGTATTTT.